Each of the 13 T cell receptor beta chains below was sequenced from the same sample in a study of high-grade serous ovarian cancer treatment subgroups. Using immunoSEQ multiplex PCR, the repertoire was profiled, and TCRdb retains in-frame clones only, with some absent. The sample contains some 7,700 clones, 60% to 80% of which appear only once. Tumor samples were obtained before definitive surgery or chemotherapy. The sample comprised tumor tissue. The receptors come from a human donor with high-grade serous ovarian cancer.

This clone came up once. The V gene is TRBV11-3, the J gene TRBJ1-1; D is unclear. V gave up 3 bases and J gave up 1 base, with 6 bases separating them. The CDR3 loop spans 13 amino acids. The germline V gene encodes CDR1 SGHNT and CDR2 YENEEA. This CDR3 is CASSFPENTEAFF. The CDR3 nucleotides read TGTGCCAGCAGCTTCCCCGAGAACACTGAAGCTTTCTTT. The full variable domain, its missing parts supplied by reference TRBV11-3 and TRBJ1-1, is EAGVVQSPRYKIIEKKQPVAFWCNPISGHNTLYWYLQNLGQGPELLIRYENEEAVDDSQLPKDRFSAERLKGVDSTLKIQPAELGDSAVYLCASSFPENTEAFFGQGTRLTVV.

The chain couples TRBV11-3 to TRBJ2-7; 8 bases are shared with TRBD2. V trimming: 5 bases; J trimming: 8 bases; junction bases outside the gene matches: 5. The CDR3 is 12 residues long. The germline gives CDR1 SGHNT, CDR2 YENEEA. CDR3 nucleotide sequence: TGTGCCAGCAGCCCGGGGGGGGGAAAGCAGTACTTC. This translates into CASSPGGGKQYF.

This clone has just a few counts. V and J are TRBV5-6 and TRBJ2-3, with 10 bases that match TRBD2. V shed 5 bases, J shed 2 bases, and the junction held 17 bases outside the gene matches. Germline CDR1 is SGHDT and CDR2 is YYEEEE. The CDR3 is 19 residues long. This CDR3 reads CASSFRPPLGTSDTDTQYF. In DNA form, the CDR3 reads TGTGCCAGCAGTTTCCGCCCCCCCCTCGGGACTAGCGACACAGATACGCAGTATTTT. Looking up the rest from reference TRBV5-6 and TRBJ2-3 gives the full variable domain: DAGVTQSPTHLIKTRGQQVTLRCSPKSGHDTVSWYQQALGQGPQFIFQYYEEEERQRGNFPDRFSGHQFPNYSSELNVNALLLGDSALYLCASSFRPPLGTSDTDTQYFGPGTRLTVL.

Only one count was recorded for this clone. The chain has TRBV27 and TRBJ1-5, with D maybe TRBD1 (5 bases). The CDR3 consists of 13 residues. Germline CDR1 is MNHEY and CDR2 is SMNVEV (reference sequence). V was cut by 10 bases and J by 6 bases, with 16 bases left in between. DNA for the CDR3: TGTGCCACCGCTTGGGGGGAATTTCAGCCCCAGCATTTT. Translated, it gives CATAWGEFQPQHF.

The CDR3 reads CASSELESKVAQYF. CDR3 in DNA: TGTGCCAGCAGTGAGTTAGAGAGCAAGGTGGCCCAGTACTTC. The chain has TRBV2 and TRBJ2-5; D is undetermined. Germline V lookup: CDR1 SNHLY, CDR2 FYNNEI. The CDR3 covers 14 residues. V dropped 3 bases and J dropped 9 bases, with 17 bases sitting between them. Complete variable domain (other parts from reference TRBV2 and TRBJ2-5): EPEVTQTPSHQVTQMGQEVILRCVPISNHLYFYWYRQILGQKVEFLVSFYNNEISEKSEIFDDQFSVERPDGSNFTLKIRSTKLEDSAMYFCASSELESKVAQYFGPGTRLLVL.

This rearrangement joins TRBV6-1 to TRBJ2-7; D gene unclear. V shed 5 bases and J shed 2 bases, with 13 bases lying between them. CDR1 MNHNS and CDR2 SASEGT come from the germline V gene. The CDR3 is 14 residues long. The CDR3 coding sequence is TGTGCCAGCAGTAGCCCTGCCCCTCCCTACGAGCAGTACTTC. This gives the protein CASSSPAPPYEQYF.

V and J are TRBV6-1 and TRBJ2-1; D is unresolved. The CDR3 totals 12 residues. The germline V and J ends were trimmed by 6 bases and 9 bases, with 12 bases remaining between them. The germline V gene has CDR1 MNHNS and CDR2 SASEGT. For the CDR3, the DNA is TGTGCCAGCAGCCACGACATCGGTGAGCAGTTCTTC. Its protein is CASSHDIGEQFF.

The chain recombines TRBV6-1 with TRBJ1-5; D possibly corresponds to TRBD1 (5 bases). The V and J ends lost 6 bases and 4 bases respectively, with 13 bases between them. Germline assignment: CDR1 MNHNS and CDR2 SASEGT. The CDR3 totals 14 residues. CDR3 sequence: CASRTGVRNQPQHF. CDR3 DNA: TGTGCCAGCAGAACGGGGGTTCGGAATCAGCCCCAGCATTTT.

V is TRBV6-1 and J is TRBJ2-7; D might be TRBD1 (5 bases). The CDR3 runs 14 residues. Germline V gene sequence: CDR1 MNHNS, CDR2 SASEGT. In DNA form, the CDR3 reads TGTGCAGTAGGGTCGGCAGGGTCAGGACGCGAGCAGTACTTC. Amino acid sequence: CAVGSAGSGREQYF.

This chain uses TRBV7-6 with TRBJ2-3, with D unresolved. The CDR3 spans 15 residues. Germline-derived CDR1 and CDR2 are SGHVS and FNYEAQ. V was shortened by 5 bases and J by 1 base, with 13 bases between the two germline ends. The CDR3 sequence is CASSRAVHGTDTQYF. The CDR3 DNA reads TGTGCCAGCAGCAGGGCGGTCCACGGCACAGATACGCAGTATTTT.

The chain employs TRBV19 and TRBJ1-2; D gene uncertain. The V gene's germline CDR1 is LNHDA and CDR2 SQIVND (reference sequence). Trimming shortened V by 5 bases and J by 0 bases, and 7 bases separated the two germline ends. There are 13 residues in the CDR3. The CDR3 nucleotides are TGTGCCAGTAGTCGGACCGCTAACTATGGCTACACCTTC. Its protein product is CASSRTANYGYTF.

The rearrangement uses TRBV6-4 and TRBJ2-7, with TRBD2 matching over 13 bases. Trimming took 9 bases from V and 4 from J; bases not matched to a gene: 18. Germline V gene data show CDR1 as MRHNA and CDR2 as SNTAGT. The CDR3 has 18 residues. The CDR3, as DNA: TGTGCCAGTATACTAGCGGGAGGGCCTGCCCGTCCTAGGTACGAGCAGTACTTC. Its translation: CASILAGGPARPRYEQYF.

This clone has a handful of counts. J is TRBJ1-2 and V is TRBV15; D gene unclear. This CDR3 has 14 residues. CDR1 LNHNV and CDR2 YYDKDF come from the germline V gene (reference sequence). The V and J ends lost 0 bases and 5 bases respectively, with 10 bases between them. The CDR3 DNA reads TGTGCCACCAGCAGAGAGGAGGCGTCGTATGGCTACACCTTC. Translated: CATSREEASYGYTF.